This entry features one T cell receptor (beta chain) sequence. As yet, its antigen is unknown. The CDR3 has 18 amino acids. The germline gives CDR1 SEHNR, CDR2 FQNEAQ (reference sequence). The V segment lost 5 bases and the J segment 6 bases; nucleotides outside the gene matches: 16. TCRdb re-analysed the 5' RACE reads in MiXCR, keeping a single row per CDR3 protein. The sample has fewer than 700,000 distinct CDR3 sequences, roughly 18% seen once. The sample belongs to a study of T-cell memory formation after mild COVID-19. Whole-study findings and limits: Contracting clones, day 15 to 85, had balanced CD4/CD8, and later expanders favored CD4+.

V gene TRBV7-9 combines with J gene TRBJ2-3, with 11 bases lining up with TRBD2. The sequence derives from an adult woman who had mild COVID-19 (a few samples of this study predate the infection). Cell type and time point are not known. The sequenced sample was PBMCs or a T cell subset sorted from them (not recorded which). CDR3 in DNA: TGTGCCAGCAGCCGATTCCCGGGACTAGCGGTGGCGACCGATACGCAGTATTTT. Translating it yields CASSRFPGLAVATDTQYF.